Listed below are T cell receptor beta chains from one sample, sequenced in a study of blood T cell repertoires in COVID-19. Data came from immunoSEQ multiplex PCR; TCRdb stores just in-frame clones and leaves some out. The sample consists of about 190,000 clones, 80% to 90% of them appearing once. The sequencing input was peripheral blood. The origin of the receptors is a woman in her 70s with active or convalescent COVID-19. Both conserved end residues are part of each CDR3. The D gene is left open where the match is weak.

d_call	j_call	v_call	cdr3_aa
NA	TRBJ2-5	TRBV19	CASSISGETQYF
TRBD1	TRBJ1-6	TRBV5-1	CASSLATGGNSPLHF
TRBD2	TRBJ2-7	TRBV18	CASSPTSGSIYEQYF
TRBD1	TRBJ2-7	TRBV3-1/TRBV3-2	CASSLHRDRGPEQYF
NA	TRBJ2-4	TRBV28	CASSFDGVAKNIQYF
TRBD2	TRBJ2-7	TRBV4-2	CASSLSFTSVISYEQYF
TRBD2	TRBJ2-1	TRBV7-3	CASSLTSGLAGNEQFF
TRBD1	TRBJ1-4	TRBV28	CASSLYRGRVETVFF
NA	TRBJ2-3	TRBV7-9	CASSSRATRPTDTQYF
TRBD2	TRBJ2-5	TRBV19	CASGRGWETQYF
NA	TRBJ1-2	TRBV9	CASSVEQGLSYGYTF
TRBD1	TRBJ1-6	TRBV29-1	CSVRGGSDNSPLHF
NA	TRBJ2-7	TRBV10-3	CAISKGGGNSYEQYF
TRBD1	TRBJ1-2	TRBV4-1	CASSQDRDRGHGYTF
TRBD2	TRBJ2-2	TRBV29-1	CSVPTSANTGELFF
TRBD1	TRBJ1-2	TRBV28	CASSDTTIGTANYGYTF
NA	TRBJ2-2	TRBV11-3	CASSLRSTGELFF
TRBD1	TRBJ2-7	TRBV10-3	CAISEGGDRGLSYEQYF
TRBD2	TRBJ2-3	TRBV5-1	CASSRAGTRTDTQYF
TRBD2	TRBJ2-1	TRBV24-1	CATSDPSSGLVREQFF
NA	TRBJ2-7	TRBV4-2	CASGRPGYYEQYF
NA	TRBJ2-3	TRBV5-4	CASSLSPSSGTDTQYF
NA	TRBJ2-7	TRBV12-3/TRBV12-4	CASSLRQERKQYF
TRBD1	TRBJ2-2	TRBV19	CASSTGGRRTGELFF
NA	TRBJ1-1	TRBV28	CATQGSTEAFF
TRBD1	TRBJ1-3	TRBV4-1	CASSRQTGSGNTIYF
NA	TRBJ2-7	TRBV12-3/TRBV12-4	CASSFDGKQQYF
NA	TRBJ2-7	TRBV21-1	CASSKHRGYEQYF
TRBD1	TRBJ2-5	TRBV5-1	CASSLVGTGGQETQYF
NA	TRBJ1-1	TRBV10-3	CAISQGRDSLLEAFF
TRBD1	TRBJ1-3	TRBV28	CASGTGGVMSGNTIYF
TRBD2	TRBJ2-5	TRBV28	CASSNLAGGPGGTQYF
NA	TRBJ2-2	TRBV2	CASSPQGRGELFF
NA	TRBJ1-2	TRBV28	CASSLIGRDGYTF
TRBD2	TRBJ2-3	TRBV18	CASSPLTSGRSGTDTQYF
NA	TRBJ1-4	TRBV19	CASSPYGGEEKLFF
NA	TRBJ2-2	TRBV5-4	CASSFLLGTNTGELFF
NA	TRBJ2-5	TRBV19	CASSIRGGRETQYF
NA	TRBJ2-5	TRBV7-9	CASSLGLGETQYF
TRBD1	TRBJ1-2	TRBV19	CASSTPGTANYGYTF
TRBD2	TRBJ2-7	TRBV29-1	CSVEGLAGDEQYF
NA	TRBJ1-1	TRBV19	CASSSSGDPRSTEAFF
TRBD2	TRBJ2-1	TRBV5-1	CASSLPMTSGEQFF
TRBD1	TRBJ2-7	TRBV5-1	CASTGQGGEQYF
TRBD2	TRBJ2-2	TRBV19	CASSKLAGVEGELFF
NA	TRBJ2-7	TRBV5-5	CASSLNREYYEQYF
TRBD1	TRBJ1-2	TRBV5-6	CASSFVGQVRYGYTF
TRBD2	TRBJ2-7	TRBV3-1/TRBV3-2	CASSQIAGGVSEQYF
TRBD1	TRBJ1-2	TRBV4-1	CASSQGQIPNYGYTF
TRBD1	TRBJ1-2	TRBV28	CASTAPGQGGYGYTF
TRBD1	TRBJ2-3	TRBV9	CASSGQGFRTDTQYF
NA	TRBJ2-7	TRBV29-1	CSASRGSPREQYF
NA	TRBJ1-2	TRBV27	CASWRVRYGYTF
NA	TRBJ1-5	TRBV3-1/TRBV3-2	CASSGGRTSNQPQHF
TRBD2	TRBJ2-7	TRBV2	CASKTSGSPLSSYEQYF
NA	TRBJ1-5	TRBV7-9	CASSSQVNQPQHF
NA	TRBJ2-1	TRBV4-2	CASSQDKAGKQFF